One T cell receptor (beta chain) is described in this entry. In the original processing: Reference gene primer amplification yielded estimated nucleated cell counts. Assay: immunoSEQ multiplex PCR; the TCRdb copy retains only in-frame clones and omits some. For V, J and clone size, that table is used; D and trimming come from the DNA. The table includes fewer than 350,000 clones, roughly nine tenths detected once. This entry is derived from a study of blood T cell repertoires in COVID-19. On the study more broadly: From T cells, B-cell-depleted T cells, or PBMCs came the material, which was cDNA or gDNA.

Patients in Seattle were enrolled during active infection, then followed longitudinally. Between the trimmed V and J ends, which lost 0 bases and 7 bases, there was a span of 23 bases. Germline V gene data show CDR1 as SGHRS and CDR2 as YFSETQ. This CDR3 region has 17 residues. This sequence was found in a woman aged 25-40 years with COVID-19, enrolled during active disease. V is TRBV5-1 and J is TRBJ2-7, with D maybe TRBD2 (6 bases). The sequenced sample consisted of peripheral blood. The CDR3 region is CASSLALPQGTAWEQYF. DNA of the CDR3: TGCGCCAGCAGCTTGGCCCTCCCCCAAGGGACTGCTTGGGAGCAGTACTTC.